This T cell receptor beta chain was sequenced during a study of a mutant IDH1 vaccine in newly diagnosed glioma. About the study: Patients under treatment included about 60% males and about 40% females and had a mean age of around 40 years. Patients' prior therapy spanned radiotherapy, temozolomide, or both; most underwent both.

Time point given: baseline, week 1 (first vaccination visit). Noted treatment: pre-vaccination baseline after standard-of-care therapy. Donors had new IDH1-mutant astrocytomas of WHO grade 3 or 4 (ATRX-lost). Profiling relied on immunoSEQ multiplex PCR, and the TCRdb table lists in-frame clones only, not all of them. The data hold 25,000 to 35,000 clones, with over 70% observed a single time. Germline V CDR1 and CDR2: LNHDA, SQIVND (reference sequence). J was trimmed by 3 bases and V by 4 bases; bases with no gene match: 9. The CDR3 has 16 residues. Note on this clone: What it recognizes is unknown.

General observations from the study: Vaccine-induced responses were seen in around 93% of patients, spanning several MHC alleles.

The clonotype comes from a man aged 25 to 45 with glioma. The J gene is TRBJ1-1, the V gene TRBV19; 9 bases align to TRBD1. The source was PBMCs, collected from a glioma patient treated with radiotherapy, temozolomide or both. CDR3 protein: CASSTRYRGRDTEAFF. Here the CDR3 DNA reads TGTGCCAGTAGTACAAGATACAGGGGGCGCGACACTGAAGCTTTCTTT.